Shown below are 22 T cell receptor beta chains from a single sample sequenced in a study of T cell changes during pregnancy in multiple sclerosis. Generated by immunoSEQ multiplex PCR, the TCRdb table keeps only in-frame clones and is missing some. Of 85,000 to 95,000 clones listed, around 92% are singletons. The material sequenced was peripheral blood, taken after pregnancy. The receptors were sampled from a female donor in good health, enrolled as a control in a pregnancy study.

The chain links TRBV28 to TRBJ1-4; TRBD1 agrees at 7 bases. In germline, CDR1 is MDHEN, CDR2 SYDVKM. V shed 5 bases, J shed 3 bases, and the junction held 6 bases outside the gene matches. The CDR3 has 15 residues. The CDR3 spells CASSTHGTANEKLFF. CDR3 bases: TGTGCCAGCAGTACCCACGGGACAGCTAATGAAAAACTGTTTTTT.

The chain links TRBV28 to TRBJ2-1, with 8 bases fitting TRBD1. V shed 6 bases and J 9 bases; nucleotides not matched to a gene: 13. The CDR3 length is 15 residues. CDR1 MDHEN and CDR2 SYDVKM come from the germline V gene. Written as DNA, the CDR3 is TGTGCCAGCAGGTTTAGGGCAGGGGGCGCGGGTGAGCAGTTCTTC. Translating it yields CASRFRAGGAGEQFF.

This chain joins TRBV6-5 and TRBJ1-1; D is perhaps TRBD1 (5 bases). Trimming cost V 2 bases and J 1 base, with 8 bases left between them. CDR3 length equals 14 residues. Looked up from germline, CDR1 is MNHEY and CDR2 is SVGAGI. CDR3 in DNA: TGTGCCAGCAGTTACAAGGGGCGGAACACTGAAGCTTTCTTT. Amino acids: CASSYKGRNTEAFF.

The chain carries TRBV9 and TRBJ2-2; 8 bases are shared with TRBD1. The CDR3 has 17 residues. V trimming: 4 bases; J trimming: 0 bases; junction bases outside the gene matches: 8. Germline CDR1 SGDLS, CDR2 YYNGEE. The CDR3 region has the DNA TGTGCCAGCAGCCCCCGACAGGGGATCCCGAACACCGGGGAGCTGTTTTTT. Its protein is CASSPRQGIPNTGELFF.

The chain employs TRBV28 and TRBJ1-1, with no clear D. V was cut by 2 bases and J by 8 bases, with 12 bases left in between. In germline, CDR1 is MDHEN, CDR2 SYDVKM. The CDR3 has 13 amino acids. Here the CDR3 DNA reads TGTGCCAGCAGTTTACCCGGCGGCCTCGAAGCTTTCTTT. It specifies CASSLPGGLEAFF.

This clone was seen a single time. The chain uses TRBV4-2 and TRBJ2-7, with TRBD2 identical over 11 bases. From germline, CDR1 is LGHNA and CDR2 YNFKEQ. This CDR3 has 18 amino acids. With 0 bases clipped from V and 0 bases from J, the junction kept 7 bases outside the gene matches. This chain's CDR3 is CASSQDLGGLADSYEQYF. Written as DNA, the CDR3 is TGTGCCAGCAGCCAAGATTTGGGGGGACTAGCGGACTCCTACGAGCAGTACTTC.

V and J are TRBV7-8 and TRBJ1-3; 7 bases line up with TRBD1. Germline V CDR1 and CDR2: SGHVS, FQNEAQ. J gave up 3 bases and V 4 bases, and 3 bases lay outside the gene matches. This CDR3 is built from 14 residues. The CDR3 protein is CASSSTGVGNTIYF. In DNA, the CDR3 is TGTGCCAGCAGCTCCACAGGGGTTGGAAACACCATATATTTT.

V is TRBV7-9 and J is TRBJ1-1; no clear D gene. CDR1 SEHNR and CDR2 FQNEAQ come from the germline V gene (reference sequence). This CDR3 spans 15 amino acids. V was pared by 5 bases and J by 1 base, with 14 bases between. The CDR3 loop is CASSPRVPGNTEAFF. DNA for the CDR3: TGTGCCAGCAGCCCGCGGGTCCCGGGGAACACTGAAGCTTTCTTT.

In the case of this clone: Germline and junction disagree at one end, which may indicate a read error. Other DNA sequences within the sample encode an identical CDR3. The chain couples TRBV7-6 to TRBJ2-7; a weak D match, TRBD1 (5 bases). Germline CDR1 is SGHVS and CDR2 is FNYEAQ. The CDR3 length is 13 residues. As DNA, the CDR3 is TGTGCCAGCAGCTTCAGTGCAGGGTACGAACAGTACTTC. Protein sequence: CASSFSAGYEQYF.

This sequence joins TRBV6-5 and TRBJ2-2, with D perhaps TRBD1 (6 bases). CDR1 is MNHEY and CDR2 is SVGAGI in the germline V gene. This CDR3 is 14 amino acids long. V lost 6 bases to trimming and J lost 7 bases, with 15 bases between them. The CDR3 region is CASSRQVGDGELFF. CDR3 bases: TGTGCCAGCAGCCGACAGGTCGGTGACGGGGAGCTGTTTTTT.

This chain uses TRBV27 with TRBJ2-7; 11 bases are a match to TRBD2. Germline V CDR1 and CDR2: MNHEY, SMNVEV (reference sequence). The J segment lost 4 bases and the V segment lost 4 bases, leaving 6 bases of the junction unmatched. CDR3 length equals 15 residues. The CDR3 sequence: CASSSLAGGQYEQYF. CDR3 nucleotides: TGTGCCAGCAGTTCTTTAGCGGGGGGGCAGTACGAGCAGTACTTC.

The rearrangement uses TRBV6-5 and TRBJ2-7, with 8 bases aligning to TRBD1. The V segment lost 0 bases and the J segment 7 bases; nucleotides outside the gene matches: 5. CDR1 is MNHEY, CDR2 SVGAGI, per germline. This CDR3 is built from 14 residues. The CDR3 protein is CASSYSQGVEEQYF. The CDR3, as DNA: TGTGCCAGCAGTTACTCACAGGGGGTAGAAGAGCAGTACTTC.

This chain joins TRBV9 and TRBJ2-1; D remains unclear. This CDR3 comprises 14 residues. Trimming removed 0 bases at V and 8 bases at J, with 12 bases between. CDR1 and CDR2 (germline): SGDLS, YYNGEE. CDR3 sequence: CASSVGLTSYEQFF. The DNA for the CDR3 is TGTGCCAGCAGCGTAGGGCTGACTTCATATGAGCAGTTCTTC. Drawing the rest from reference TRBV9 and TRBJ2-1, the complete variable domain is DSGVTQTPKHLITATGQRVTLRCSPRSGDLSVYWYQQSLDQGLQFLIQYYNGEERAKGNILERFSAQQFPDLHSELNLSSLELGDSALYFCASSVGLTSYEQFFGPGTRLTVL.

The V and J genes are TRBV7-2 and TRBJ2-3, with D perhaps TRBD2 (5 bases). V lost 1 base and J lost 1, with 6 bases in between. Germline CDR1 and CDR2: SGHTA and FQGNSA. The CDR3 is made up of 14 amino acids. CDR3 amino acids: CASSLDGGTDTQYF. CDR3 bases: TGTGCCAGCAGCTTAGACGGGGGCACAGATACGCAGTATTTT.

The V gene is TRBV6-1, the J gene TRBJ1-6; 7 bases are shared with TRBD1. J gave up 7 bases and V 2 bases, and 2 bases lay outside the gene matches. From germline, CDR1 is MNHNS and CDR2 SASEGT. The CDR3 covers 14 residues. The CDR3 nucleotides are TGTGCCAGCAGTGAACGGGACAGAAATTCACCCCTCCACTTT. Amino acid sequence: CASSERDRNSPLHF.

The chain combines TRBV5-1 with TRBJ1-1; TRBD1 agrees at 7 bases. This CDR3 contains 13 residues. The J segment lost 7 bases and the V segment lost 4 bases, leaving 7 bases of the junction unmatched. CDR1 SGHRS and CDR2 YFSETQ come from the germline V gene. CDR3 DNA sequence: TGCGCCAGCAGCCTCGGGACAGATAATGAAGCTTTCTTT. Amino acid sequence: CASSLGTDNEAFF.

In this sample, this clone turned up once. The chain couples TRBV7-9 to TRBJ2-5; D remains ambiguous. The J call is uncertain, as TRBJ2-7 better fits the DNA end. The CDR3 has 11 residues. Germline values: CDR1 SEHNR, CDR2 FQNEAQ (reference sequence). The CDR3 DNA is TGTGCCAGCAGCTTAGACTACGAGCAGTACTTC. It yields the protein CASSLDYEQYF.

V gene TRBV6-1 combines with J gene TRBJ2-4, with TRBD1 as a possible D gene (5 bases). V lost 1 base, J lost 0 bases, and 10 bases lay in between. The CDR3 spans 16 residues. Per the germline V gene, CDR1 is MNHNS and CDR2 is SASEGT. This CDR3 reads CASSEGQTLAKNIQYF. In DNA form, the CDR3 reads TGTGCCAGCAGTGAAGGACAGACTTTAGCCAAAAACATTCAGTACTTC.

V is TRBV7-6 and J is TRBJ1-5, with D possibly being TRBD1 (5 bases). CDR3 length: 15 amino acids. Germline V CDR1 and CDR2: SGHVS, FNYEAQ. V lost 5 bases and J lost 4, with 15 bases in between. The CDR3 loop reads CASSLSPGSNQPQHF. CDR3 coding DNA: TGTGCCAGCAGCCTATCCCCAGGGTCGAATCAGCCCCAGCATTTT.

This CDR3 is CASSSGTGISPLHF. Here the CDR3 DNA reads TGTGCCAGCAGCTCCGGGACAGGGATTTCACCCCTCCACTTT. The rearrangement links TRBV2 to TRBJ1-6; TRBD1 matches 9 bases. Losses at the gene ends were 6 bases for V and 9 bases for J; bases not matched to a gene: 6. The CDR3 consists of 14 residues. CDR1 is SNHLY and CDR2 is FYNNEI in the germline V gene. Combining the CDR3 with reference TRBV2 and TRBJ1-6 gives the whole variable domain EPEVTQTPSHQVTQMGQEVILRCVPISNHLYFYWYRQILGQKVEFLVSFYNNEISEKSEIFDDQFSVERPDGSNFTLKIRSTKLEDSAMYFCASSSGTGISPLHFGNGTRLTVT.

V is TRBV19 and J is TRBJ2-7; weak D call: TRBD1 (5 bases). Germline CDR1 is LNHDA and CDR2 is SQIVND (reference sequence). This CDR3 has 19 amino acids. Trimming shortened V by 3 bases and J by 0 bases, and 24 bases separated the two germline ends. The CDR3 sequence is CASSILGQLLDRGSYEQYF. In nucleotides, the CDR3 is TGTGCCAGTAGTATTTTGGGGCAGCTCCTCGACCGCGGCTCCTACGAGCAGTACTTC.

The V gene is TRBV16, the J gene TRBJ1-1, with D perhaps matching TRBD1 (5 bases). Trimming left V 4 bases short and J 5 bases short, with 14 bases between. This CDR3 comprises 14 residues. The V gene's germline CDR1 is KGHSY and CDR2 FQNENV. CDR3 in amino acids: CASSRSQGGTEAFF. The DNA of the CDR3 is TGTGCCAGCAGCCGCTCGCAGGGAGGGACTGAAGCTTTCTTT.